The 20 T cell receptor beta chains below were found in one sample sequenced in a study of blood T cell repertoires in COVID-19. This table comes from immunoSEQ multiplex PCR, and its TCRdb copy is limited to in-frame clones, with some not included. The profile shows about 300,000 clones, 85% to 90% of them singletons. The sample consisted of peripheral blood. The origin of the receptors is a human donor in a cohort sampled during active COVID-19.

The chain couples TRBV30 to TRBJ2-2; no clear D gene. The V and J ends lost 1 base and 5 bases respectively, with 14 bases between them. Germline assignment: CDR1 GTSNPN and CDR2 SVGIG (reference sequence). The CDR3 totals 15 residues. The CDR3 bases are TGTGCCTGGAGTGAGCAGGTCGTTAGGACCGGGGAGCTGTTTTTT. Protein: CAWSEQVVRTGELFF.

The chain joins TRBV6-5 to TRBJ2-3; 10 positions match TRBD2. In germline, CDR1 is MNHEY, CDR2 SVGAGI. V lost 7 bases and J lost 3; bases outside the gene matches: 7. This CDR3 has 15 residues. The CDR3 sequence: CASMSGRGGTDTQYF. The CDR3 DNA is TGTGCCAGCATGAGCGGGAGGGGGGGGACAGATACGCAGTATTTT.

The chain is built from TRBV7-9 and TRBJ2-3, with 10 nucleotides matching TRBD2. CDR3 length equals 14 residues. V was pared by 2 bases and J by 5 bases, with 1 base of the junction left unmatched. In germline, CDR1 is SEHNR, CDR2 FQNEAQ (reference sequence). The CDR3 protein is CASSLPSGRDTQYF. The CDR3 DNA is TGTGCCAGCAGCTTACCTAGCGGGAGAGATACGCAGTATTTT.

The chain couples TRBV24-1 to TRBJ2-3; TRBD2 matches at 7 bases. The trim removed 3 bases at V and 1 base at J, leaving 6 bases unmatched. The CDR3 loop spans 16 amino acids. The germline gives CDR1 KGHDR, CDR2 SFDVKD. This CDR3 is CATSDGLEGGTDTQYF. In nucleotides, the CDR3 is TGTGCCACCAGTGATGGACTAGAAGGGGGCACAGATACGCAGTATTTT.

The chain uses TRBV7-2 and TRBJ1-1; the match to TRBD1 covers 7 bases. There are 15 residues in the CDR3. Trimming removed 1 base from V and 1 base from J; junction bases left unmatched: 3. The germline CDR1 and CDR2 sequences are SGHTA and FQGNSA. As DNA, the CDR3 is TGTGCCAGCAGCTTAGTTTCAGGGGGGAACACTGAAGCTTTCTTT. Translating it yields CASSLVSGGNTEAFF.

The rearrangement joins TRBV7-8 to TRBJ2-2; 7 nucleotides line up with TRBD1. CDR1 and CDR2 from the germline V gene are SGHVS and FQNEAQ. V shed 0 bases, J shed 7 bases, and the junction held 11 bases outside the gene matches. This CDR3 has 17 residues. The CDR3 DNA is TGTGCCAGCAGCTTAGCGATGACAGGGTATGAGAGCGGGGAGCTGTTTTTT. It yields the protein CASSLAMTGYESGELFF.

The V and J genes are TRBV11-2 and TRBJ1-2, with D unresolved. Germline CDR1 is SGHAT and CDR2 is FQNNGV. The ends were cut back, 2 bases at V and 1 base at J, with 20 bases in the middle. CDR3 length equals 18 residues. The CDR3 DNA sequence: TGTGCCAGCAGCTTAACGAGACTTACCGCCAATGTTAACTATGGCTACACCTTC. Amino acids: CASSLTRLTANVNYGYTF.

The chain has TRBV18 and TRBJ2-2; 7 bases are a match to TRBD2. Germline values: CDR1 KGHSH, CDR2 LQKENI. Unmatched junction bases numbered 4, after V lost 7 bases and J lost 2 bases. The CDR3 contains 14 residues. CDR3 protein: CASLRDYNTGELFF. DNA of the CDR3: TGTGCCAGCTTGCGGGACTACAACACCGGGGAGCTGTTTTTT.

The rearrangement uses TRBV5-4 and TRBJ2-5, with 7 bases identical to TRBD1. CDR1 and CDR2 from the germline V gene are SGHNT and YYREEE (reference sequence). The trim removed 4 bases at V and 1 base at J, leaving 10 bases unmatched. The CDR3 runs to 16 residues. The CDR3 DNA follows: TGTGCCAGCAGCGAACAGGGGCGGATCATCCAAGAGACCCAGTACTTC. Translating it yields CASSEQGRIIQETQYF. Based on the CDR3 plus reference TRBV5-4 and TRBJ2-5, the full variable domain is ETGVTQSPTHLIKTRGQQVTLRCSSQSGHNTVSWYQQALGQGPQFIFQYYREEENGRGNFPPRFSGLQFPNYSSELNVNALELDDSALYLCASSEQGRIIQETQYFGPGTRLLVL.

V is TRBV18 and J is TRBJ1-1, with D tentatively TRBD1 (6 bases). The CDR3 totals 13 residues. Germline V gives CDR1 KGHSH, CDR2 LQKENI. V was pared by 6 bases and J by 0 bases, with 8 bases between. CDR3 sequence (DNA): TGTGCCAGCTCCACAGGGCTGAACACTGAAGCTTTCTTT. Translating gives CASSTGLNTEAFF.

J is TRBJ2-5 and V is TRBV6-5; TRBD2 agrees at 11 bases. Germline CDR1 and CDR2: MNHEY and SVGAGI. Unmatched junction bases numbered 1, after V lost 6 bases and J lost 4 bases. The CDR3 has 13 amino acids. The CDR3 loop reads CASSGLAGETQYF. DNA of the CDR3: TGTGCCAGCAGCGGACTAGCGGGAGAGACCCAGTACTTC.

V usage is TRBV6-5 and J usage is TRBJ1-5; 12 bases align to TRBD1. Germline CDR1 and CDR2: MNHEY and SVGAGI. V lost 6 bases to trimming and J lost 6 bases; unmatched junction nucleotides: 6. The CDR3 has 15 residues. The CDR3 is CASSDRDRGLQPQHF. The CDR3 DNA follows: TGTGCCAGCAGCGACCGGGACAGGGGGCTTCAGCCCCAGCATTTT.

CDR3 nucleotides: TGTGCCAGCAGTGAGTCGGGGACAGGGGAGCATGGCTACACCTTC. Its translation is CASSESGTGEHGYTF. The rearrangement links TRBV25-1 to TRBJ1-2; 10 bases agree with TRBD1. V lost 3 bases and J lost 6; bases outside the gene matches: 7. Germline V gene lookup returns CDR1 MGHDK and CDR2 SYGVNS. The CDR3 covers 15 residues.

The gene calls are TRBV3-1 (or the pseudogene TRBV3-2) and TRBJ2-1, with D maybe TRBD1 (6 bases). This CDR3 spans 15 amino acids. The germline gives CDR1 LGHDT, CDR2 YNNKEL (reference sequence). V lost 4 bases and J 0 bases, leaving 10 bases between the germline ends. This CDR3 reads CASSPRDNSYNEQFF. The CDR3 DNA reads as TGTGCCAGCAGCCCACGGGACAACTCCTACAATGAGCAGTTCTTC.

The J gene is TRBJ2-2, the V gene TRBV5-1, with TRBD2 matching 11 bases. The CDR3 consists of 17 residues. Germline CDR1 reads SGHRS; CDR2 reads YFSETQ. With V trimmed by 0 bases and J by 6 bases, 7 bases remained unmatched. CDR3 nucleotides: TGCGCCAGCAGCTTGGCTTCCGGGACTAGCGGTCCCGGGGAGCTGTTTTTT. This codes for CASSLASGTSGPGELFF.

The V and J genes are TRBV28 and TRBJ1-1, with 12 bases aligning to TRBD1. This CDR3 has 13 residues. The V gene end was trimmed by 5 bases and the J gene end by 12 bases; junction bases not matched to a gene: 7. CDR1 and CDR2 from the germline V gene are MDHEN and SYDVKM. CDR3 sequence reads: CASSAGTGGKTFF. CDR3 nucleotide sequence: TGTGCCAGCAGTGCGGGGACAGGGGGCAAAACTTTCTTT.

V is TRBV4-2 and J is TRBJ2-5, with D possibly matching TRBD1 (6 bases). Between the trimmed V and J ends, which lost 1 base and 1 base, there was a span of 13 bases. Germline CDR1 LGHNA, CDR2 YNFKEQ. This CDR3 is 16 amino acids long. The CDR3: CASSQGQGQPQETQYF. The CDR3 DNA reads TGTGCCAGCAGCCAAGGGCAGGGGCAGCCCCAAGAGACCCAGTACTTC.

V gene TRBV5-5 combines with J gene TRBJ1-4; TRBD1 might be the D (5 bases). Germline CDR1 is SGHKS and CDR2 is YYEKEE (reference sequence). Trimming stripped 4 bases from V and 11 bases from J, with 21 bases between. This CDR3 spans 15 amino acids. This chain's CDR3 is CASSEVQVISGKLFF. The DNA of the CDR3 is TGTGCCAGCAGCGAGGTACAAGTCATATCAGGGAAACTGTTTTTT.

Details on this clone: The identical CDR3 is also encoded by other nucleotide sequences in the sample. V is TRBV28 and J is TRBJ1-2, with D hard to call. Trimming shortened V by 5 bases and J by 5 bases, and 9 bases separated the two germline ends. Germline V gene data show CDR1 as MDHEN and CDR2 as SYDVKM. The CDR3 extends over 12 amino acids. The CDR3 bases are TGTGCCAGCAGTCCGCCAGGATATGGCTACACCTTC. Its protein is CASSPPGYGYTF.

Written as DNA, the CDR3 is TGTGCCAGCAGCGGACAGGGGACCTACGAGCAGTACTTC. Translated: CASSGQGTYEQYF. The chain is built from TRBV14 and TRBJ2-7; 9 nucleotides align to TRBD1. The CDR3 has 13 amino acids. V trimming: 5 bases; J trimming: 2 bases; junction bases outside the gene matches: 1. Germline CDR1 reads SGHDN; CDR2 reads FVKESK.